This T cell receptor (beta chain) came from a study of blood T cell repertoires in COVID-19. Turning to the study itself: Donors in the United States, Italy and Spain gave samples during acute or convalescent COVID-19. T cells, B-cell-depleted T cells, or PBMCs supplied cDNA or gDNA.

This clone was detected only once. The trim removed 1 base at V and 3 bases at J, leaving 6 bases unmatched. CDR3 size: 16 residues. In germline, CDR1 is KGHSH, CDR2 LQKENI. Original handling: Counts of nucleated cells, estimated from reference gene primer amplification, were obtained. TCRdb keeps only in-frame clones here, not all; method: immunoSEQ multiplex PCR. V and J calls and clone size come straight from that table; D and trimming were deduced from the DNA. The sample comprises about 80,000 clones, about four fifths of which are singletons, and around 9% rests with the top ten. J is TRBJ2-5 and V is TRBV18, with 9 bases fitting TRBD1. This receptor was obtained from a human donor in a cohort sampled during active COVID-19. Sequences were obtained from peripheral blood. The CDR3 nucleotides are TGTGCCAGCTCACCACTGACAGGGGGGACTAAAGAGACCCAGTACTTC. Amino acid sequence: CASSPLTGGTKETQYF. The complete variable domain, with remaining parts taken from reference TRBV18 and TRBJ2-5, reads NAGVMQNPRHLVRRRGQEARLRCSPMKGHSHVYWYRQLPEEGLKFMVYLQKENIIDESGMPKERFSAEFPKEGPSILRIQQVVRGDSAAYFCASSPLTGGTKETQYFGPGTRLLVL.